This T cell receptor (beta chain) was recorded in a study of breast tumors, draining lymph nodes, adjacent tissues. Findings and caveats of the study: Compared with lymph nodes, tumors were less diverse; compared with nontumor tissue, more. That most tumor T cells come from lymph nodes remained unproven. Data fit most tumor T cells coming from lymph node, expanding in tumor.

Each CDR3 protein is one row after TCRdb ran MiXCR on the multiplex PCR reads. The sample has fewer than 200,000 distinct CDR3 sequences; around 35% are singletons. The germline gives CDR1 SEHNR, CDR2 FQNEAQ (reference sequence). CDR3 length equals 15 residues. Axillary draining lymph nodes of breast cancer patients supplied the node samples. Notes on this clonotype: The antigen remains undetermined. This may come from a read error, since a much larger clone is one base off.

This clonotype was sampled from a female donor with breast cancer. Some clones in this sample may be carry-over from other donors' samples. Sequencing was performed on axillary lymph node tissue. The gene calls are TRBV7-9 and TRBJ2-1; 7 bases line up with TRBD1. In DNA, the CDR3 is TGTGCCAGCAGCTCCTCGGACAGGTCCGACAATGAGCAGCTCTTC. Translating gives CASSSSDRSDNEQLF. The entire variable domain, with the rest obtained from reference TRBV7-9 and TRBJ2-1, is as follows: DTGVSQNPRHKITKRGQNVTFRCDPISEHNRLYWYRQTLGQGPEFLTYFQNEAQLEKSRLLSDRFSAERPKGSFSTLEIQRTEQGDSAMYLCASSSSDRSDNEQLFGPGTRLTVL.